These 9 T cell receptor beta chains came from one sample sequenced in a study of cytomegalovirus exposure and HLA in healthy donors (TCRdb year 2017). Libraries were built with the immunoSEQ multiplex PCR assay. The multiplex PCR relied on a mix of 60 forward primers for TCR Vbeta segments and 13 reverse primers for TCR Jbeta segments. TCRdb carries this immuneACCESS record with in-frame sequences only. Its versions omit some clonotypes, under half of them owing to an unresolved V gene in the studies checked, with the rest unexplained. Within this sample are hundreds of thousands of clones, with about 80% of them counted one time only. The ten largest clones represent 0.6% to 0.65% of the sample. Sequencing was done on a sample of PBMCs. These receptors all come from a man aged 18 to 35 in good health and CMV-seronegative.

This clone appeared a single time. The chain recombines TRBV6-1 with TRBJ1-5; the D gene is possibly TRBD1 (6 bases). The CDR3 is 17 amino acids. The germline V and J ends were trimmed by 4 bases and 6 bases, with 22 bases remaining between them. Germline CDR1 is MNHNS and CDR2 is SASEGT. CDR3 loop: CASSASREQGFGQPQHF. The CDR3 region has the DNA TGTGCCAGCAGTGCCTCGAGGGAACAGGGCTTTGGTCAGCCCCAGCATTTT.

The chain recombines TRBV6-1 with TRBJ1-5; D is possibly TRBD1 (6 bases). The CDR3 runs 14 residues. Germline V gives CDR1 MNHNS, CDR2 SASEGT. V lost 6 bases to trimming and J lost 3 bases, with 12 bases between them. The CDR3 sequence: CASRQQGFNQPQHF. As DNA, the CDR3 is TGTGCCAGCAGACAACAGGGATTCAATCAGCCCCAGCATTTT.

J is TRBJ2-7 and V is TRBV6-5; 7 bases are shared with TRBD2. V was pared by 7 bases and J by 5 bases, with 11 bases of the junction left unmatched. Germline V gives CDR1 MNHEY, CDR2 SVGAGI. The CDR3 contains 14 residues. CDR3 sequence reads: CASMSSGRLDEQYF. CDR3 in DNA: TGTGCCAGCATGTCTAGCGGCCGATTGGACGAGCAGTACTTC.

This clone was seen a single time. The chain recombines TRBV2 with TRBJ2-7, with a possible D match to TRBD1 (5 bases). The ends were cut back, 6 bases at V and 4 bases at J, with 22 bases in the middle. Germline V gene lookup returns CDR1 SNHLY and CDR2 FYNNEI. The length of the CDR3 is 16 residues. CDR3 in amino acids: CASREAGNPFFYEQYF. As DNA, the CDR3 is TGTGCCAGCAGAGAGGCAGGGAACCCATTCTTTTACGAGCAGTACTTC.

This sequence joins TRBV9 and TRBJ2-1, with TRBD1 as a possible D gene (5 bases). The germline V gene encodes CDR1 SGDLS and CDR2 YYNGEE. V lost 0 bases and J 2 bases, leaving 9 bases between the germline ends. CDR3 length: 15 residues. The CDR3 is CASSVEVGPYNEQFF. The CDR3 nucleotides read TGTGCCAGCAGCGTAGAAGTGGGGCCCTACAATGAGCAGTTCTTC.

V gene TRBV10-2 combines with J gene TRBJ2-7; TRBD1 agrees at 7 bases. The CDR3 has 17 amino acids. Per germline, CDR1 WSHSY and CDR2 SAAADI. V trimming: 5 bases; J trimming: 0 bases; junction bases outside the gene matches: 13. The CDR3 region has the DNA TGCGCCAGCAGTCGTATTATATCGACAGGGAGCTCCTACGAGCAGTACTTC. This translates into CASSRIISTGSSYEQYF.

This chain joins TRBV5-1 and TRBJ2-5; TRBD1 is a possible D gene (6 bases). CDR3 length: 13 residues. CDR1 SGHRS and CDR2 YFSETQ come from the germline V gene. The ends were cut back, 5 bases at V and 0 bases at J, with 8 bases in the middle. DNA of the CDR3: TGCGCCAGCAGTCGGACAGACCAAGAGACCCAGTACTTC. This gives the protein CASSRTDQETQYF.

The chain is built from TRBV5-6 and TRBJ2-7; D might be TRBD1 (6 bases). This CDR3 contains 14 residues. Trimming left V 2 bases short and J 2 bases short, with 11 bases between. The V gene's germline CDR1 is SGHDT and CDR2 YYEEEE. The CDR3 DNA reads TGTGCCAGCAGCTTTTTCAGGGGAACCTACGAGCAGTACTTC. Encoded protein: CASSFFRGTYEQYF.

V gene TRBV5-1 combines with J gene TRBJ2-7; no clear D gene. Germline values: CDR1 SGHRS, CDR2 YFSETQ. V was cut by 0 bases and J by 4 bases, with 14 bases left in between. This CDR3 is built from 15 residues. CDR3 nucleotides: TGCGCCAGCAGCTTGGATCTGGGCCCGGCGTACGAGCAGTACTTC. Translated: CASSLDLGPAYEQYF.